These 19 T cell receptor beta chains were all obtained from the same sample, sequenced in a study of vaccination effects on CD4 cells after COVID-19. These TCRs are of unknown antigen specificity. The protocol was immunoSEQ multiplex PCR, while the TCRdb copy is restricted to in-frame clones and leaves out a portion. The repertoire consists of fewer than 75,000 clones, with around 80% occurring once and the leading ten covering 2% to 3%. When roughly eleven days of culture had elapsed, CD4+ T cells were isolated. Either the mRNA-1273 or the BNT162b2 vaccine was given to participants as two doses. The sample was CD4+ T cells from PBMCs cultured without peptide, taken after COVID-19 vaccination. These receptors came from a human donor who received a COVID-19 vaccine.

The chain has TRBV6-2 or TRBV6-3 and TRBJ2-3; D ambiguous. Deletions cut 0 bases from V and 2 bases from J, with 9 bases between. CDR1 and CDR2 (germline): MNHEY, SVGEGT. This CDR3 has 15 residues. CDR3: CASSYSFQTTDTQYF. The CDR3 region has the DNA TGTGCCAGCAGTTACTCGTTCCAGACCACAGATACGCAGTATTTT.

The chain recombines TRBV11-2 with TRBJ2-7; the match to TRBD1 covers 7 bases. Germline loops: CDR1 SGHAT, CDR2 FQNNGV. Trimming at V came to 1 base and at J to 2 bases, leaving 5 bases not matched to a gene. The CDR3 sequence is 15 residues long. CDR3: CASSLARGSTYEQYV. The CDR3 DNA follows: TGTGCCAGCAGCTTAGCCAGGGGGAGCACCTACGAGCAGTACGTC.

The rearrangement links TRBV18 to TRBJ2-2, with D possibly matching TRBD1 (5 bases). The V gene's germline CDR1 is KGHSH and CDR2 LQKENI. This CDR3 is built from 13 residues. Trimming took off 6 bases at V and 5 bases at J, with 10 bases between the two ends. CDR3 in amino acids: CASSEGVTGELFF. The CDR3 region has the DNA TGTGCCAGCTCGGAAGGGGTGACCGGGGAGCTGTTTTTT. The full variable domain, completed using reference TRBV18 and TRBJ2-2, is NAGVMQNPRHLVRRRGQEARLRCSPMKGHSHVYWYRQLPEEGLKFMVYLQKENIIDESGMPKERFSAEFPKEGPSILRIQQVVRGDSAAYFCASSEGVTGELFFGEGSRLTVL.

As DNA, the CDR3 is TGCGCCAGCAGCCAAGATTCTGGAGATACGCAGTATTTT. This translates into CASSQDSGDTQYF. This chain links TRBV4-1 with TRBJ2-3; D unresolved. The germline V gene has CDR1 MGHRA and CDR2 YSYEKL. Trimming removed 0 bases at V and 5 bases at J, with 6 bases between. The CDR3 is made up of 13 amino acids.

The chain employs TRBV2 and TRBJ1-5; no firm D call. Germline CDR1 is SNHLY and CDR2 is FYNNEI. Trimming pared 3 bases from V and 4 bases from J, leaving 7 bases between. The CDR3 has 13 residues. The CDR3 loop is CASSDSRNQPQHF. The CDR3 region has the DNA TGTGCCAGCAGTGACAGTAGAAATCAGCCCCAGCATTTT.

The chain has TRBV5-6 and TRBJ2-7, with D maybe TRBD1 (6 bases). Germline lookup yields CDR1 SGHDT and CDR2 YYEEEE. Between the trimmed V and J ends, which lost 4 bases and 4 bases, there was a span of 21 bases. The CDR3 has 16 amino acids. The CDR3 loop reads CASSLLGTTGMYEQYV. The CDR3 coding sequence is TGTGCCAGCAGCCTGCTCGGTACTACAGGGATGTACGAGCAGTACGTC.

The chain carries TRBV5-1 and TRBJ1-3; 8 positions match TRBD1. With V trimmed by 7 bases and J by 0 bases, 3 bases remained unmatched. The CDR3 runs 14 residues. Germline loops: CDR1 SGHRS, CDR2 YFSETQ. The CDR3 DNA follows: TGCGCCAGCCACGACAGGGGCTCTGGAAACACCATATATTTT. Its translation: CASHDRGSGNTIYF.

J is TRBJ1-1 and V is TRBV12-3 or TRBV12-4, with D perhaps TRBD1 (5 bases). V was pared by 7 bases and J by 8 bases, with 14 bases between. The CDR3 loop spans 12 amino acids. CDR3: CASNTGYTEAFF. The DNA for the CDR3 is TGTGCCAGCAATACAGGCTATACCGAAGCTTTCTTT.

The rearrangement joins TRBV3-1 (or the pseudogene TRBV3-2) to TRBJ2-3; TRBD1 or TRBD2 may be the D gene (5 bases each). The CDR3 length is 14 residues. In germline, CDR1 is LGHDT, CDR2 YNNKEL (reference sequence). Trimming removed 4 bases from V and 1 base from J, with 9 bases in between. CDR3 sequence: CASSPRGGTDTQYF. For the CDR3, the DNA is TGTGCCAGCAGCCCCCGGGGCGGCACAGATACGCAGTATTTT.

This clone was counted a few times. The chain couples TRBV19 to TRBJ2-1; D perhaps matches TRBD2 (6 bases). The CDR3 is 14 residues long. The germline V gene has CDR1 LNHDA and CDR2 SQIVND (reference sequence). The germline V and J ends were trimmed by 5 bases and 7 bases, with 15 bases remaining between them. The CDR3 bases are TGTGCCAGTAGTGTGGACGGAGGGTATAATGAGCAGTTCTTC. Its translation: CASSVDGGYNEQFF.

This clone was detected only a few times. This chain joins TRBV12-5 and TRBJ2-1; D tentatively fits TRBD1 or TRBD2 (5 bases each). The germline CDR1 and CDR2 sequences are LGHNT and FRNRAP. The CDR3 loop spans 12 amino acids. V lost 1 base and J 9 bases, leaving 7 bases between the germline ends. CDR3 bases: TGTGCTAGTGGTTTGGGAGGGGTTGAGCAGTTCTTC. Translation: CASGLGGVEQFF.

This chain uses TRBV6-5 with TRBJ2-3; D gene uncertain. The CDR3 extends over 12 amino acids. Germline lookup yields CDR1 MNHEY and CDR2 SVGAGI. V lost 4 bases and J lost 6, with 8 bases in between. The CDR3 bases are TGTGCCAGCAGTTCTACCTCGGATACGCAGTATTTT. Its protein is CASSSTSDTQYF.

The chain joins TRBV7-2 to TRBJ2-2; 7 positions agree with TRBD1. Germline CDR1 is SGHTA and CDR2 is FQGNSA. There are 16 residues in the CDR3. Unmatched junction bases numbered 7, after V lost 0 bases and J lost 6 bases. The CDR3 coding sequence is TGTGCCAGCAGCTTAGCTTCGCAGGGGGTCTCCGGGGAGCTGTTTTTT. It is translated as CASSLASQGVSGELFF.

On this clone itself: Other DNA variants within this sample encode the same CDR3. The chain uses TRBV5-1 and TRBJ2-5, with D possibly TRBD1 on 6 matching bases. The V and J ends lost 3 bases and 1 base respectively, with 10 bases between them. The CDR3 covers 14 residues. The germline V gene encodes CDR1 SGHRS and CDR2 YFSETQ. The CDR3 reads CASSSGQPQETQYF. CDR3 nucleotides: TGCGCCAGCAGCTCTGGACAGCCCCAAGAGACCCAGTACTTC.

The chain joins TRBV5-6 to TRBJ2-5; possibly TRBD1 for D (6 bases). V was trimmed by 0 bases and J by 6 bases, leaving 12 bases between them. The CDR3 totals 14 residues. CDR1 SGHDT and CDR2 YYEEEE come from the germline V gene. CDR3 nucleotide sequence: TGTGCCAGCAGCTTGGAACAGGGACGGAAGACCCAGTACTTC. As protein: CASSLEQGRKTQYF. The full variable domain, completed using reference TRBV5-6 and TRBJ2-5, is DAGVTQSPTHLIKTRGQQVTLRCSPKSGHDTVSWYQQALGQGPQFIFQYYEEEERQRGNFPDRFSGHQFPNYSSELNVNALLLGDSALYLCASSLEQGRKTQYFGPGTRLLVL.

This chain connects TRBV18 to TRBJ1-1, with no clear D. Trimming removed 2 bases at V and 5 bases at J, with 15 bases between. The CDR3 covers 15 residues. Germline CDR1 KGHSH, CDR2 LQKENI. The CDR3 DNA follows: TGTGCCAGCTCACCAAATTTTGAGGGATGGACTGAAGCTTTCTTT. It is translated as CASSPNFEGWTEAFF.

The chain links TRBV5-1 to TRBJ2-3; TRBD2 matches 9 bases. With 4 bases clipped from V and 2 bases from J, the junction kept 11 bases outside the gene matches. The CDR3 is made up of 17 amino acids. CDR1 is SGHRS and CDR2 is YFSETQ in the germline V gene. CDR3 DNA sequence: TGCGCCAGCAGCCCGCTTTCTAGCGGGACCTACACAGATACGCAGTATTTT. This sequence encodes CASSPLSSGTYTDTQYF.

For the CDR3, the DNA is TGTGCCAGCAGTGGAAGGGGGGGTGACACTGAAGCTTTCTTT. Translating gives CASSGRGGDTEAFF. The gene calls are TRBV25-1 and TRBJ1-1, with a weak D call TRBD1 (6 bases). The CDR3 spans 14 residues. The ends were cut back, 4 bases at V and 3 bases at J, with 12 bases in the middle. Germline lookup yields CDR1 MGHDK and CDR2 SYGVNS.

V is TRBV12-3 or TRBV12-4 and J is TRBJ1-2; 8 bases align to TRBD1. V lost 10 bases and J lost 5; bases outside the gene matches: 9. The CDR3 contains 13 residues. CDR3 nucleotide sequence: TGTGCCATCCTGACAGGGGCAATTTATGGCTACACCTTC. Translating it yields CAILTGAIYGYTF.